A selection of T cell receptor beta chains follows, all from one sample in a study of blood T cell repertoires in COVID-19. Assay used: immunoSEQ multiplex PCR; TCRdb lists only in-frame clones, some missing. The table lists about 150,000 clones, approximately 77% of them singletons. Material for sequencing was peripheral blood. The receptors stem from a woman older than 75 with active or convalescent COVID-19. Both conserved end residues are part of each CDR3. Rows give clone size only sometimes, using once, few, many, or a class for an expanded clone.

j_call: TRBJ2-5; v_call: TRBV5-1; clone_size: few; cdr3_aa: CASKFGDRGIGETQYF
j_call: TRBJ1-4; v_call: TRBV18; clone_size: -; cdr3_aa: CASSLGTATNEKLFF
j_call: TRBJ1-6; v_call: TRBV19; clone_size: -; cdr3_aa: CASRRDRSHSPLHF
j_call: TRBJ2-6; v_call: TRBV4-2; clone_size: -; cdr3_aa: CASSPTGEAGANVLTF
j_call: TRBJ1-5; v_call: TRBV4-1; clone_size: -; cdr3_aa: CASSPRKGVAQPQHF
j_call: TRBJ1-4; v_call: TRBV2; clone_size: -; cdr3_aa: CASSAQGAENEKLFF
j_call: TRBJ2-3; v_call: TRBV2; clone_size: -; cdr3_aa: CASSVYRGLTDTQYF
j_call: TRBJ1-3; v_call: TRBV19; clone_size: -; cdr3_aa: CAIHLRQGGFIYSSGNTIYF
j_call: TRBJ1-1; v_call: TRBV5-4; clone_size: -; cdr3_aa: CASSSFTGSQTEAFF
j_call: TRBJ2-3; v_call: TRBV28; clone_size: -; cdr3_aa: CASRPEGLSTDTQYF
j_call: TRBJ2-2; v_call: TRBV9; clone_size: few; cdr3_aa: CASSVEAGGGGELFF
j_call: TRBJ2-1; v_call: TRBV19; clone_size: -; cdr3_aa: CASSIDPKSEQFF
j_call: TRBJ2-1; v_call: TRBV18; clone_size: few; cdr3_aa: CASSPGGGSRNEQFF
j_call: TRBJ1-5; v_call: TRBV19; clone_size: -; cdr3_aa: CASSIPTGQLWINQPQHF
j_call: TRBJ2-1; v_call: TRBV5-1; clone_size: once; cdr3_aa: CASSLGHSSGRSGEQFF
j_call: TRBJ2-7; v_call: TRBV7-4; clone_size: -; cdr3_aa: CASSQGSEFSYEQYF
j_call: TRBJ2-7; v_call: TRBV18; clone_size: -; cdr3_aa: CASSSQQQDRGNEQYF
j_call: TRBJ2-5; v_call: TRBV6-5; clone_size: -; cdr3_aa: CASRGQGRETQYF
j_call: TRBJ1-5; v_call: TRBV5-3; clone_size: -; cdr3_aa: CARSFGGYNQPQHF
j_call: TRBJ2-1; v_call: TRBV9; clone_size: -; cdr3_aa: CASSVEGEWSYNEQFF
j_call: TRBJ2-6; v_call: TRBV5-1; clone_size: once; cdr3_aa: CASTPTGANVLTF
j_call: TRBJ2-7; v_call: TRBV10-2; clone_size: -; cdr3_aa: CASSEIGTARPREQYF
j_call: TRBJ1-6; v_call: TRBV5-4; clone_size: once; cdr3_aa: CASSSGQEYNSPLHF
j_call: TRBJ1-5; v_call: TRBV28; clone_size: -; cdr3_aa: CASSPQTGYSNQPQHF
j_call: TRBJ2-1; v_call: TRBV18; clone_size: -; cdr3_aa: CASSPASGTNEQFF
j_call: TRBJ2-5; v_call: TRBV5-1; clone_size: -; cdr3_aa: CASSLGGGETQYF
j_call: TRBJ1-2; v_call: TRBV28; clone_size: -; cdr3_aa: CASSLGYRIGYTF
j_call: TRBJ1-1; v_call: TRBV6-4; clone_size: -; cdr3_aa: CASSTGQGEYTEAFF
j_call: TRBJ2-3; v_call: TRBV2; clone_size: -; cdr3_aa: CASSRQTSGRLDTQYF
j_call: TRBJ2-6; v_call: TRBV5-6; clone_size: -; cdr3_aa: CASSGRDSWSGANVLTF
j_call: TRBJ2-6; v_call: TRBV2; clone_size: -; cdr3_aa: CASKVQDRHPGANVLTF
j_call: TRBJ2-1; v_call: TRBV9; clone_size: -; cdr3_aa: CASSPSSAKLSEQFF
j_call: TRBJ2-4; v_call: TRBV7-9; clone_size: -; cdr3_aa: CASSLDRGVAKNIQYF
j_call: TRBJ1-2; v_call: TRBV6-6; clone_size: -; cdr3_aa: CAGRRDSSNYGYTF
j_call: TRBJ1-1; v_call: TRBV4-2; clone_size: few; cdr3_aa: CASSQASGGTEAFF
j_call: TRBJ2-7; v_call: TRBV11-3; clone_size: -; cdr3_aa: CASSLVAASGEQYF
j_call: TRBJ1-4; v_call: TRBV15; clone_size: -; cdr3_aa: CATNLDRTTNEKLFF
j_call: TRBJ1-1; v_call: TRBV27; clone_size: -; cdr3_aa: CASSLGTGGTEAFF
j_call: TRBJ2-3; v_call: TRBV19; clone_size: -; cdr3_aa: CASSIASGGSTDTQYF
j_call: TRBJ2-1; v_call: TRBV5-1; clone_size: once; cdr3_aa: CASSFVGGRANEQFF
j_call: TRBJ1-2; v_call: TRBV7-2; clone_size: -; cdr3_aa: CASSLNPGSHYGYTF
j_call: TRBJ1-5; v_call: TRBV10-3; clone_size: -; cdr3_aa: CAIGREGSNQPQHF
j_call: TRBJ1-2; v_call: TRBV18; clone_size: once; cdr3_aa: CASSPGTGANGYTF
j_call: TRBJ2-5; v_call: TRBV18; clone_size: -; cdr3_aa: CASSPPSELVDRGPETQYF
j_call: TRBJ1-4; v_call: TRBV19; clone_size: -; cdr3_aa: CASSIASQGTAEKLFF
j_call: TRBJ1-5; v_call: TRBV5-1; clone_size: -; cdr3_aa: CASSLGMGGEPQHF
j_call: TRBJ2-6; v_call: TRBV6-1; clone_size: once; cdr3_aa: CASSDPGTGANVLTF
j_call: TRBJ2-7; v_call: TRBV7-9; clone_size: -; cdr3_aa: CASSPRTGPWEQYF